A selection of T cell receptor beta chains follows, all from one sample in a study of OX40 agonist ivuxolimab in advanced cancers. Profiled with immunoSEQ multiplex PCR; TCRdb holds only in-frame clones, not every one. The sample includes 30,000 or so clones, around 85% seen only once; the top ten take about 15%. Source: CD4+ or CD8+ T cells sorted from blood, taken in a trial of the OX40 agonist ivuxolimab. These receptors were taken from an adult with an advanced solid tumor such as melanoma, head and neck, liver or kidney cancer. Both conserved end residues are part of each CDR3. D genes are given only for firm matches. A row's size may be missing; if present it is once, few, many or a size class.

-	TRBJ2-3	TRBD2	TRBV7-6	TGTGCCAGCAGCTCCGGGACTAGCGGGAGGGCCAGACTTTCCCGGATGACAGATACGCAGTATTTT	CASSSGTSGRARLSRMTDTQYF
-	TRBJ1-2	-	TRBV7-6	TGTGCCAGCAGCCTAGACACCTATGGCTACACCTTC	CASSLDTYGYTF
-	TRBJ1-5	TRBD1	TRBV9	TGTGCCAGCAGCCCAGACAGGGGCGATCAGCCCCAGCATTTT	CASSPDRGDQPQHF
once	TRBJ2-7	-	TRBV21-1	TGTGCCAGCAGCGAGGGACAGGGGGAGTACGAGCAGTACTTC	CASSEGQGEYEQYF
-	TRBJ2-7	TRBD1	TRBV28	TGTGCCAGCAGTTTAAGTACAGGGGGCCGCGAGCAGTACTTC	CASSLSTGGREQYF
-	TRBJ1-5	-	TRBV2	TGTGCCAGCAGTGGGACGTTGGGCAGCAATCAGCCCCAGCATTTT	CASSGTLGSNQPQHF
-	TRBJ2-4	TRBD1	TRBV6-5	TGTGCCAGCAGAAGGGACAGCGCTGGCGTTCAGTACTTC	CASRRDSAGVQYF
once	TRBJ2-3	-	TRBV9	TGTGCCAGCAGCGCCGGGGTACCGGATACGCAGTATTTT	CASSAGVPDTQYF
few	TRBJ1-1	TRBD1	TRBV4-2	TGTGCCAGCAGCCGGAGAGGGGGCCGACAGGGAGGGGACACTGAAGCTTTCTTT	CASSRRGGRQGGDTEAFF
-	TRBJ2-5	-	TRBV9	TGTGCCAGCAGCGCTCCAGGGAGAGAAGAGACCCAGTACTTC	CASSAPGREETQYF
-	TRBJ2-7	TRBD2	TRBV11-2	TGTGCCAGCAGCTTAGCTAGCGGAGCCTACGAGCAGTACTTC	CASSLASGAYEQYF
-	TRBJ2-1	-	TRBV7-3	TGTGCCAGCACCATAATGGGGGGAGGAGGCAATGAGCAGTTCTTC	CASTIMGGGGNEQFF
-	TRBJ1-5	-	TRBV30	TGTGCCTGGGGCCCATCGGGGGATCAGCCCCAGCATTTT	CAWGPSGDQPQHF